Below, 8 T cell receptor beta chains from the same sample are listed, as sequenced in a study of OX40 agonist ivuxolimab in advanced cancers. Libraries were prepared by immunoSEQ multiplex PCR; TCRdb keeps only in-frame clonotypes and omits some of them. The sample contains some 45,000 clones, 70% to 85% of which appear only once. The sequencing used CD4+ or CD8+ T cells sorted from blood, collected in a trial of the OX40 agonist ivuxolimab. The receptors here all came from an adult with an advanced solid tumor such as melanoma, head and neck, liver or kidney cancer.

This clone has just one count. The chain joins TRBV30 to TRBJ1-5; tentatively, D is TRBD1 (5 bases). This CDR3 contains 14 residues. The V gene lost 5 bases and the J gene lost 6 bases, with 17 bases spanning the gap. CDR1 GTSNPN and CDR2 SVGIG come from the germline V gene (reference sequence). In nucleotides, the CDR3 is TGTGCCTGGGCCCCCGGGGGTTGGGGTCAGCCCCAGCATTTT. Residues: CAWAPGGWGQPQHF. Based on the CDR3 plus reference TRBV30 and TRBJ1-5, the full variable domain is SQTIHQWPATLVQPVGSPLSLECTVEGTSNPNLYWYRQAAGRGLQLLFYSVGIGQISSEVPQNLSASRPQDRQFILSSKKLLLSDSGFYLCAWAPGGWGQPQHFGDGTRLSIL.

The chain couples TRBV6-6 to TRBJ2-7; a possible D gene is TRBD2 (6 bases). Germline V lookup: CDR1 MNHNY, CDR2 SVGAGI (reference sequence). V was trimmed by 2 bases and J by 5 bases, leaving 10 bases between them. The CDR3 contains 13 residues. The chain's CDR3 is CASSYNGGDEQYF. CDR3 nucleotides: TGTGCCAGCAGTTACAACGGGGGAGACGAGCAGTACTTC.

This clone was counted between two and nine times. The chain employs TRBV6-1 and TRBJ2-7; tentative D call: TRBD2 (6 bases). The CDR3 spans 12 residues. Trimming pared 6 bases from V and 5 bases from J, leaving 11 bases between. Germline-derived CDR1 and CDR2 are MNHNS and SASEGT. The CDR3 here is CASSGGWNEQYF. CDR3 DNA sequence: TGTGCCAGCAGCGGGGGTTGGAACGAGCAGTACTTC.

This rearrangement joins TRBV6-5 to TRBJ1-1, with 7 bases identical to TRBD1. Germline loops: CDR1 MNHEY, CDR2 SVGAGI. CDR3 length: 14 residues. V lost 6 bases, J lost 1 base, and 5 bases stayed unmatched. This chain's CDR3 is CASSIRQGNTEAFF. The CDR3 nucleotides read TGTGCCAGCAGCATTCGACAGGGGAACACTGAAGCTTTCTTT.

The DNA for the CDR3 is TGTGCCAGCAGCTTACCCGTGACAGGGGGCTCTGGCTACACCTTC. This sequence encodes CASSLPVTGGSGYTF. The V call is TRBV5-6, the J call TRBJ1-2; 10 bases map to TRBD1. Looked up from germline, CDR1 is SGHDT and CDR2 is YYEEEE. The junction had 8 bases not matched to a gene; V was cut back by 2 bases and J by 7 bases. The CDR3 runs to 15 residues.

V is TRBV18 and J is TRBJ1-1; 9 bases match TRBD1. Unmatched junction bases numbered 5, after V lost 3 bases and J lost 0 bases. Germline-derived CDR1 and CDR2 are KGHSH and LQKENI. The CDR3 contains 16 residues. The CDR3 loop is CASSPGQGIMNTEAFF. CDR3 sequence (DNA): TGTGCCAGCTCACCCGGACAGGGGATTATGAACACTGAAGCTTTCTTT.

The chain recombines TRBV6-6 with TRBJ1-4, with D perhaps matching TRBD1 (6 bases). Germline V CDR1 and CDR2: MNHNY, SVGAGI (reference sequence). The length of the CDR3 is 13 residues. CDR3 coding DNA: TGTGCGGGCAACAGGGAGCCTAATGAAAAACTGTTTTTT. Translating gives CAGNREPNEKLFF.

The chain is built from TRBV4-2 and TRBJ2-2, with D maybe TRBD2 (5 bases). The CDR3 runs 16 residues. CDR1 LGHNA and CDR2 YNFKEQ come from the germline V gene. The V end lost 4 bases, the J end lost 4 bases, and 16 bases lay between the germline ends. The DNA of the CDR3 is TGTGCCAGCAGCCCGCCGAATACGGGAACCACCGGGGAGCTGTTTTTT. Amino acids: CASSPPNTGTTGELFF.